This T cell receptor beta chain originates from a study of blood T cell repertoires in COVID-19. Study context: PBMCs, B-cell-depleted T cells, or T cells provided the cDNA or gDNA that made up the material.

This CDR3 is built from 14 residues. The germline CDR1 and CDR2 sequences are SNHLY and FYNNEI. V lost 8 bases, J lost 1 base, and 11 bases lay in between. Original handling: Cell counts per sample came from amplifying reference gene primers. Clones were read by immunoSEQ multiplex PCR, and TCRdb kept only the in-frame ones, dropping some. V and J calls plus clone size are reproduced from that table; the DNA served to infer D and trimming. This table has fewer than 70,000 clones, around 83% appearing once. This sequence originates from a woman older than 75 with acute or convalescent COVID-19. The chain joins TRBV2 to TRBJ2-2, with D possibly being TRBD2 (7 bases). Sequenced material: peripheral blood. The CDR3 sequence is CASGGGRNTGELFF. Written as DNA, the CDR3 is TGTGCCAGCGGGGGGGGCCGGAACACCGGGGAGCTGTTTTTT.